Listed below are T cell receptor beta chains from one sample, sequenced in a study of blood T cell repertoires in COVID-19. Some clones are missing from TCRdb's copy, which holds only in-frame ones; the method was immunoSEQ multiplex PCR. The table has more than 90,000 clones, approximately 80% seen once. The material sequenced was peripheral blood. These receptors were obtained from a woman in her sixties or seventies with acute or convalescent COVID-19. Both conserved end residues are part of each CDR3. A D gene is named only where the DNA matches it firmly. Only part of the rows carry a size: once, few, many, or a class if the clone is expanded.

d_call: NA
j_call: TRBJ2-7
clone_size: NA
v_call: TRBV5-1
cdr3_nt: TGCGCCAGCAGCGGCGGGACGCCTGGCTCCTACGAGCAGTACTTC
cdr3_aa: CASSGGTPGSYEQYF

d_call: NA
j_call: TRBJ1-6
clone_size: few
v_call: TRBV6-5
cdr3_nt: TGTGCCAGCAGTCCTGCGGGCCTTTCACCCCTCCACTTT
cdr3_aa: CASSPAGLSPLHF

d_call: NA
j_call: TRBJ2-2
clone_size: NA
v_call: TRBV6-5
cdr3_nt: TGTGCCAGCAGGCTCTCAGACACCGGGGAGCTGTTTTTT
cdr3_aa: CASRLSDTGELFF

d_call: NA
j_call: TRBJ2-3
clone_size: NA
v_call: TRBV29-1
cdr3_nt: TGCAGCGTTGACTATCGCACAGATACGCAGTATTTT
cdr3_aa: CSVDYRTDTQYF

d_call: TRBD2
j_call: TRBJ2-1
clone_size: once
v_call: TRBV5-1
cdr3_nt: TGCGCCAGCAGGTGGGGGCGGGAGGACCACAATGAGCAGTTCTTC
cdr3_aa: CASRWGREDHNEQFF

d_call: TRBD2
j_call: TRBJ2-5
clone_size: NA
v_call: TRBV28
cdr3_nt: TGTGCCAGCAGTTCGACTAGCGGGAGGGGAGAGACCCAGTACTTC
cdr3_aa: CASSSTSGRGETQYF

d_call: NA
j_call: TRBJ1-5
clone_size: few
v_call: TRBV15
cdr3_nt: TGTGCCACCAGCAGACAGCGGAATAGCAATCAGCCCCAGCATTTT
cdr3_aa: CATSRQRNSNQPQHF

d_call: NA
j_call: TRBJ2-7
clone_size: NA
v_call: TRBV7-6
cdr3_nt: TGTGCCAGCAGCTTAGACCGGGAGCAGTACTTC
cdr3_aa: CASSLDREQYF

d_call: NA
j_call: TRBJ2-5
clone_size: NA
v_call: TRBV30
cdr3_nt: TGTGCCTGGAGTACAGGGGGGACTAAAGAGACCCAGTACTTC
cdr3_aa: CAWSTGGTKETQYF

d_call: NA
j_call: TRBJ1-1
clone_size: NA
v_call: TRBV3-1/TRBV3-2
cdr3_nt: TGTGCCAGCAGCCTCACACAGGGTGGCACTGAAGCTTTCTTT
cdr3_aa: CASSLTQGGTEAFF

d_call: NA
j_call: TRBJ1-3
clone_size: NA
v_call: TRBV20-1
cdr3_nt: TGCAGTGCTAGTACAGGTGACTCTGGAAACACCATATATTTT
cdr3_aa: CSASTGDSGNTIYF

d_call: TRBD1
j_call: TRBJ1-3
clone_size: NA
v_call: TRBV19
cdr3_nt: TGTGCCAGTAGTATCGGACAGGTTGGAAACACCATATATTTT
cdr3_aa: CASSIGQVGNTIYF

d_call: TRBD2
j_call: TRBJ2-3
clone_size: NA
v_call: TRBV5-6
cdr3_nt: TGTGCCAGCAGCTTGGTGACCGGGACTAGCGGCACAGATACGCAGTATTTT
cdr3_aa: CASSLVTGTSGTDTQYF

d_call: NA
j_call: TRBJ2-1
clone_size: NA
v_call: TRBV15
cdr3_nt: TGTGCCACCAGCGGGCCAAACTCCTACAATGAGCAGTTCTTC
cdr3_aa: CATSGPNSYNEQFF

d_call: NA
j_call: TRBJ2-2
clone_size: NA
v_call: TRBV7-3
cdr3_nt: TGTGCCAGCAGCTTAGGCTGGGGGGACACCGGGGAGCTGTTTTTT
cdr3_aa: CASSLGWGDTGELFF

d_call: NA
j_call: TRBJ1-1
clone_size: NA
v_call: TRBV28
cdr3_nt: TGTGCCAGCAGTGCGGGACGGCTCGTTAGTAAAGCTTTCTTT
cdr3_aa: CASSAGRLVSKAFF

d_call: TRBD1
j_call: TRBJ1-1
clone_size: NA
v_call: TRBV19
cdr3_nt: TGTGCCAGTAGTAAAGGCCAGGGGGCAAGGACTGAAGCTTTCTTT
cdr3_aa: CASSKGQGARTEAFF

d_call: NA
j_call: TRBJ2-7
clone_size: NA
v_call: TRBV3-1/TRBV3-2
cdr3_nt: NA
cdr3_aa: CASSQVGRGTGEYF

d_call: NA
j_call: TRBJ2-2
clone_size: once
v_call: TRBV24-1
cdr3_nt: TGTGCCACCAGTGACCGGCACAGGGACACCGGGGAGCTGTTTTTT
cdr3_aa: CATSDRHRDTGELFF

d_call: TRBD2
j_call: TRBJ2-2
clone_size: once
v_call: TRBV3-1/TRBV3-2
cdr3_nt: TGTGCCAGCAGCCGCGGGGGACTGGCTTCAGTGGAGCTGTTTTTT
cdr3_aa: CASSRGGLASVELFF